The rows below give T cell receptor beta chains drawn from one sample of a study of cytomegalovirus exposure and HLA in healthy donors. This table comes from immunoSEQ multiplex PCR, and its TCRdb copy is limited to in-frame clones, with some not included. The data show 150,000 to 200,000 clones, 70% seen once. Sample: PBMCs. The receptors were gathered from a young man in good health and CMV-seropositive. The CDR3 runs from the conserved cysteine through the conserved F or W. The order of the fields is CDR3 DNA, CDR3 protein, V gene, clone size, D gene, J gene. The D gene is left open where the match is weak. Size values are once, few and many counts, or a class for expanded clones, and some rows have none.

cdr3_nt: TGTGCCAGCAGCTTAGCGACTGGGACTAACACCGGGGAGCTGTTTTTT; cdr3_aa: CASSLATGTNTGELFF; v_call: TRBV7-9; clone_size: -; d_call: -; j_call: TRBJ2-2
cdr3_nt: TGTGCCAGCAGCCCAGGGACAGGGGTGGCCTATGGCTACACCTTC; cdr3_aa: CASSPGTGVAYGYTF; v_call: TRBV5-6; clone_size: -; d_call: TRBD1; j_call: TRBJ1-2
cdr3_nt: TGTGCCAGCAGCAGCGGACAGGGGGTGGACTATGGCTACACCTTC; cdr3_aa: CASSSGQGVDYGYTF; v_call: TRBV7-9; clone_size: -; d_call: TRBD1; j_call: TRBJ1-2
cdr3_nt: TGTGCCAGCAGCTCACGGGGACAGCTGAACACTGAAGCTTTCTTT; cdr3_aa: CASSSRGQLNTEAFF; v_call: TRBV5-4; clone_size: -; d_call: TRBD1; j_call: TRBJ1-1
cdr3_nt: TGCGCCAGCAGCTTGGGCGTAGAGGTAGGAGGCTACACCTTC; cdr3_aa: CASSLGVEVGGYTF; v_call: TRBV5-1; clone_size: few; d_call: -; j_call: TRBJ1-2
cdr3_nt: TGTGCCAGCAGTTCTAGCGGGGGGGCCTACAATGAGCAGTTCTTC; cdr3_aa: CASSSSGGAYNEQFF; v_call: TRBV7-3; clone_size: -; d_call: TRBD2; j_call: TRBJ2-1
cdr3_nt: TGTGCCAGCAGCGGTTTCGGGGAAGGCCCTGGAAACACCATATATTTT; cdr3_aa: CASSGFGEGPGNTIYF; v_call: TRBV9; clone_size: once; d_call: -; j_call: TRBJ1-3
cdr3_nt: TGTGCCAGTAGGGACAGGGATAGCAATCAGCCCCAGCATTTT; cdr3_aa: CASRDRDSNQPQHF; v_call: TRBV19; clone_size: few; d_call: TRBD1; j_call: TRBJ1-5
cdr3_nt: TGTGCCAGCAGCTTGGAACTAGCGGGAGGGGAAACGCAGTATTTT; cdr3_aa: CASSLELAGGETQYF; v_call: TRBV5-4; clone_size: few; d_call: TRBD2; j_call: TRBJ2-3
cdr3_nt: TGTGCCTGGAGTGACGCCGGCGAGACAGGGCGGACTTTCTTT; cdr3_aa: CAWSDAGETGRTFF; v_call: TRBV30; clone_size: -; d_call: TRBD1; j_call: TRBJ1-1
cdr3_nt: TGTGCCAGCAGCGTAGGGGGGGGGCCCGGGGAGACCCAGTACTTC; cdr3_aa: CASSVGGGPGETQYF; v_call: TRBV9; clone_size: -; d_call: -; j_call: TRBJ2-5
cdr3_nt: TGTGCCAGCAGTGAAATGGCACTAGCTACCGATACGCAGTATTTT; cdr3_aa: CASSEMALATDTQYF; v_call: TRBV2; clone_size: -; d_call: -; j_call: TRBJ2-3
cdr3_nt: TGTGCCAGCAGCCGCCCGGGAGTTGGCACAGATACGCAGTATTTT; cdr3_aa: CASSRPGVGTDTQYF; v_call: TRBV27; clone_size: -; d_call: -; j_call: TRBJ2-3
cdr3_nt: TGTGCCAGCAGTTTATTAGAGGGGGCACAGCATTTT; cdr3_aa: CASSLLEGAQHF; v_call: TRBV28; clone_size: -; d_call: TRBD1; j_call: TRBJ1-5
cdr3_nt: TGCGCCAGCAGTACTAACAGGGATGTAGGATATGGCTACACCTTC; cdr3_aa: CASSTNRDVGYGYTF; v_call: TRBV5-1; clone_size: -; d_call: -; j_call: TRBJ1-2
cdr3_nt: TGTGCCAGCAGTGAAACGGTCTATGGCTACACCTTC; cdr3_aa: CASSETVYGYTF; v_call: TRBV2; clone_size: -; d_call: -; j_call: TRBJ1-2
cdr3_nt: TGCGCCAGCAGTGAGTCGGGGGGTGGTGAGCAGTTCTTC; cdr3_aa: CASSESGGGEQFF; v_call: TRBV10-1; clone_size: -; d_call: -; j_call: TRBJ2-1
cdr3_nt: TGTGCCAGCAGGGCTGGACAGGGAAAGGGGTATAGCTATGGCTACACCTTC; cdr3_aa: CASRAGQGKGYSYGYTF; v_call: TRBV27; clone_size: few; d_call: TRBD1; j_call: TRBJ1-2
cdr3_nt: TGTGCCAGCAGCCGGGGACAGCAAAACACTGAAGCTTTCTTT; cdr3_aa: CASSRGQQNTEAFF; v_call: TRBV6-5; clone_size: -; d_call: TRBD1; j_call: TRBJ1-1
cdr3_nt: TGTGCCACCAGCGGGTTCCGGTCCGGCAGGGCTAGCACAGATACGCAGTATTTT; cdr3_aa: CATSGFRSGRASTDTQYF; v_call: TRBV15; clone_size: -; d_call: -; j_call: TRBJ2-3
cdr3_nt: TGTGCCAGCAGCCCGAGCTCCTACAATGAGCAGTTCTTC; cdr3_aa: CASSPSSYNEQFF; v_call: TRBV7-3; clone_size: -; d_call: -; j_call: TRBJ2-1
cdr3_nt: TGTGCCTGGGTTAACAGGGAGCGTAATTCACCCCTCCACTTT; cdr3_aa: CAWVNRERNSPLHF; v_call: TRBV30; clone_size: -; d_call: -; j_call: TRBJ1-6
cdr3_nt: TGTGCCAGCAGCGTAGATCCCGGGTCGTCCATCACCGGGGAGCTGTTTTTT; cdr3_aa: CASSVDPGSSITGELFF; v_call: TRBV9; clone_size: -; d_call: -; j_call: TRBJ2-2
cdr3_nt: TGTGCCAGCAGCTTTCGCGGGACAGGGGATTATGGCTACACCTTC; cdr3_aa: CASSFRGTGDYGYTF; v_call: TRBV5-4; clone_size: -; d_call: TRBD1; j_call: TRBJ1-2
cdr3_nt: TGTGCCAGCAGCTTCCACGGGATGTCGGCTGAAGCTTTCTTT; cdr3_aa: CASSFHGMSAEAFF; v_call: TRBV7-9; clone_size: -; d_call: -; j_call: TRBJ1-1
cdr3_nt: TGTGCCAGCAGGTCACCGGGCGGGGGGAACACCGGGGAGCTGTTTTTT; cdr3_aa: CASRSPGGGNTGELFF; v_call: TRBV7-2; clone_size: -; d_call: TRBD2; j_call: TRBJ2-2
cdr3_nt: TGTGCCGGGACGGGAGCAACTAATGAAAAACTGTTTTTT; cdr3_aa: CAGTGATNEKLFF; v_call: TRBV30; clone_size: -; d_call: -; j_call: TRBJ1-4
cdr3_nt: TGTGCCAGCAGCAGAGGACTAGCGCCCAATGAGCAGTTCTTC; cdr3_aa: CASSRGLAPNEQFF; v_call: TRBV4-2; clone_size: -; d_call: TRBD2; j_call: TRBJ2-1
cdr3_nt: TGCGCCAGCAGTTCCCGGACAGGGGACACCGGGGAGCTGTTTTTT; cdr3_aa: CASSSRTGDTGELFF; v_call: TRBV5-1; clone_size: -; d_call: TRBD1; j_call: TRBJ2-2
cdr3_nt: TGTGCCAGCAGCCCCCCAGGGGCCAGTGGGAAACTGTTTTTT; cdr3_aa: CASSPPGASGKLFF; v_call: TRBV28; clone_size: -; d_call: -; j_call: TRBJ1-4